This passage covers 12 T cell receptor beta chains from one sample sequenced in a study of OX40 agonist ivuxolimab in advanced cancers. The table came from immunoSEQ multiplex PCR; TCRdb's copy has only in-frame clones and leaves some out. The sample yields approximately 130,000 clones, roughly 91% seen once. Material: CD4+ or CD8+ T cells sorted from blood, obtained in a trial of the OX40 agonist ivuxolimab. The receptors were gathered from an adult with an advanced solid tumor such as melanoma, head and neck, liver or kidney cancer.

The chain couples TRBV5-4 to TRBJ1-1; no clear D. V shed 0 bases and J shed 8 bases, with 8 bases lying between them. Germline V gene data show CDR1 as SGHNT and CDR2 as YYREEE (reference sequence). This CDR3 has 12 residues. CDR3 region: CASSLGQTEAFF. In DNA, the CDR3 is TGTGCCAGCAGCTTGGGACAAACCGAAGCTTTCTTT.

The rearrangement uses TRBV5-8 and TRBJ1-5, with D possibly being TRBD1 (6 bases). Trimming cost V 4 bases and J 2 bases, with 10 bases left between them. The CDR3 runs 14 residues. The germline V gene has CDR1 SGHTS and CDR2 YDEGEE. The CDR3 DNA follows: TGTGCCAGCAGCAACAGGGTTGGCAATCAGCCCCAGCATTTT. Its translation is CASSNRVGNQPQHF.

The V call is TRBV19, the J call TRBJ2-7; D is undetermined. The CDR3 is 14 amino acids. CDR1 and CDR2 (germline): LNHDA, SQIVND (reference sequence). V lost 5 bases and J lost 6, with 17 bases in between. In DNA, the CDR3 is TGTGCCAGTAGTCCTAGAAATACGTGGGGCGAGCAGTACTTC. This encodes CASSPRNTWGEQYF.

This sequence joins TRBV11-3 and TRBJ1-1; D gene ambiguous. The CDR3 covers 13 residues. V gave up 0 bases and J gave up 1 base, with 3 bases separating them. The germline V gene has CDR1 SGHNT and CDR2 YENEEA. The CDR3 spells CASSLERNTEAFF. The CDR3 DNA reads as TGTGCCAGCAGCTTAGAGCGGAACACTGAAGCTTTCTTT.

This rearrangement joins TRBV10-3 to TRBJ2-3, with D perhaps matching TRBD1 (6 bases). This CDR3 contains 16 residues. Trimming removed 6 bases at V and 0 bases at J, with 16 bases between. Germline lookup yields CDR1 ENHRY and CDR2 SYGVKD. The CDR3 DNA reads as TGTGCCATCAGACTGACAGGTACTCCTAGCACAGATACGCAGTATTTT. Its translation is CAIRLTGTPSTDTQYF.

This chain links TRBV7-2 with TRBJ1-1; 7 bases agree with TRBD1. From germline, CDR1 is SGHTA and CDR2 FQGNSA. The trim removed 4 bases at V and 3 bases at J, leaving 5 bases unmatched. The CDR3 is 14 amino acids. The DNA for the CDR3 is TGTGCCAGCAGCTCCCAGACAGGGCACACTGAAGCTTTCTTT. Its translation is CASSSQTGHTEAFF.

This chain connects TRBV28 to TRBJ1-1; TRBD1 agrees at 7 bases. This CDR3 spans 14 amino acids. Germline lookup yields CDR1 MDHEN and CDR2 SYDVKM. V gave up 7 bases and J gave up 5 bases; unmatched junction bases: 10. CDR3 coding DNA: TGTGCCAGCAACTTATCAGGGGGGGGTACTGAAGCTTTCTTT. Its protein is CASNLSGGGTEAFF.

As concerns this clone: Given the absence of the conserved phenylalanine or tryptophan at the CDR3 end, a read error is likely. The chain has TRBV5-1 and TRBJ2-7; a possible D gene is TRBD2 (6 bases). Germline-derived CDR1 and CDR2 are SGHRS and YFSETQ. V was clipped by 2 bases and J by 3 bases, with 12 bases between them. This CDR3 is 14 amino acids long. The CDR3 region is CASSFGGRSYEQYY. The CDR3 DNA reads as TGCGCCAGCAGCTTTGGGGGGAGGAGCTACGAGCAGTACTAC.

CDR3 sequence reads: CASTNTGNTYNEQFF. DNA for the CDR3: TGTGCCAGTACCAACACAGGGAATACCTACAATGAGCAGTTCTTC. The chain carries TRBV6-5 and TRBJ2-1; possibly TRBD1 for D (6 bases). V was cut by 9 bases and J by 2 bases, with 17 bases left in between. This CDR3 contains 15 residues. The germline gives CDR1 MNHEY, CDR2 SVGAGI.

V and J are TRBV6-5 and TRBJ2-7; 7 nucleotides align to TRBD1. The germline V gene has CDR1 MNHEY and CDR2 SVGAGI. V lost 2 bases to trimming and J lost 2 bases; unmatched junction nucleotides: 3. The CDR3 is 14 amino acids. The CDR3 coding sequence is TGTGCCAGCAGTTACCGACAGGGCACCTACGAGCAGTACTTC. Protein: CASSYRQGTYEQYF.

The rearrangement uses TRBV5-5 and TRBJ2-7; D is undetermined. The V gene's germline CDR1 is SGHKS and CDR2 YYEKEE (reference sequence). Trimming pared 4 bases from V and 2 bases from J, leaving 7 bases between. CDR3 length equals 12 residues. CDR3 DNA sequence: TGTGCCAGCAGCCTCGGAGCCTACGAGCAGTACTTC. This translates into CASSLGAYEQYF.

This clone was picked up one time. V usage is TRBV5-1 and J usage is TRBJ1-2; D is ambiguous. V gave up 4 bases and J gave up 5 bases, with 15 bases separating them. Germline values: CDR1 SGHRS, CDR2 YFSETQ. The CDR3 totals 14 residues. CDR3 DNA sequence: TGCGCCAGCAGCCCGGACCGGCTAACGTATGGCTACACCTTC. This encodes CASSPDRLTYGYTF.